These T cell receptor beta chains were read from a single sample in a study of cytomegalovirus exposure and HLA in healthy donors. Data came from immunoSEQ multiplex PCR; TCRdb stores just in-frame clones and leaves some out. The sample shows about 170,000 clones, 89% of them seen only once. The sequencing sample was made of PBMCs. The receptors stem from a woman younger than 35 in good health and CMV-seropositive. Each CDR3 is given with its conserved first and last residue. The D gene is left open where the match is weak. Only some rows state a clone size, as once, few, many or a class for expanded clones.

TGTGCCAGCAGTAGAACAGGGGGCGATGCTGGAAACACCATATATTTT,CASSRTGGDAGNTIYF,TRBJ1-3,TRBV27,16,-,TRBD1
TGTGCCAGCAGTGGGTCCGCAAGACATATGTTGTACGAGCAGTACTTC,CASSGSARHMLYEQYF,TRBJ2-7,TRBV2,16,-,-
TGTGCCAGCAGTGCTCCGGAGACCCAGTACTTC,CASSAPETQYF,TRBJ2-5,TRBV2,11,-,-
TGTGCCAGCAGTGAGGCTAATCAGCCCCAGCATTTT,CASSEANQPQHF,TRBJ1-5,TRBV2,12,few,-
TGTGCCAGTAGTGCAGAACAGGGTCCGGGCCACTTAGCCAAAAACATTCAGTACTTC,CASSAEQGPGHLAKNIQYF,TRBJ2-4,TRBV19,19,-,-
TGTGCCAGCAGTCCCGCCCTACTTACGAATACGCAGTATTTT,CASSPALLTNTQYF,TRBJ2-3,TRBV27,14,-,-
TGTGCCAGCAGCTTAGTGGCGGGAGAGGCGGATACGCAGTATTTT,CASSLVAGEADTQYF,TRBJ2-3,TRBV7-2,15,-,TRBD2
TGTGCCAGTAGTACCCCCCGGGACTTAAATCAGCCCCAGCATTTT,CASSTPRDLNQPQHF,TRBJ1-5,TRBV19,15,-,-
TGTGCCATCACCCAGACAGTGGGCCAGCCCCAGCATTTT,CAITQTVGQPQHF,TRBJ1-5,TRBV10-3,13,-,-
TGTGCCAGCAGCTTGGGTGTTCTTAGCTCCTACAATGAGCAGTTCTTC,CASSLGVLSSYNEQFF,TRBJ2-1,TRBV5-8,16,-,-
TGTGCCAGCCTTCGGAGGAGCACAGATACGCAGTATTTT,CASLRRSTDTQYF,TRBJ2-3,TRBV5-8,13,-,-
TGTGCCAGCAGTTGGGACAGCGACAATGAGCAGTTCTTC,CASSWDSDNEQFF,TRBJ2-1,TRBV28,13,-,TRBD1
TGCAGCGAGAGACAGGGGGGTTCGATCACAGATACGCAGTATTTT,CSERQGGSITDTQYF,TRBJ2-3,TRBV29-1,15,-,TRBD1
TGTGCCAGCAGTTTATCTAGCGGGAGGGTAAATGAGCAGTTCTTC,CASSLSSGRVNEQFF,TRBJ2-1,TRBV27,15,-,TRBD2
TGTGCCAGCAGGGAAGGACAGACTTCCCCCACAGATACGCAGTATTTT,CASREGQTSPTDTQYF,TRBJ2-3,TRBV6-1,16,-,-
TGTGCTAGCAGCATAAGGACAGCGCGCTTTGGAAACACCATATATTTT,CASSIRTARFGNTIYF,TRBJ1-3,TRBV7-7,16,-,-
TGCGCCAGCAGCCAAGATTGGGCGGGAATATATCAAGAGACCCAGTACTTC,CASSQDWAGIYQETQYF,TRBJ2-5,TRBV4-1,17,-,-
TGTGCCAGCAGTCGACAGGGCTCCTACGAGCAGTACTTC,CASSRQGSYEQYF,TRBJ2-7,TRBV6-5,13,few,TRBD1
TGTGCCAGCTCCCAGGGACAGGGGAATACCTACGAGCAGTACTTC,CASSQGQGNTYEQYF,TRBJ2-7,TRBV18,15,-,TRBD1
TGTGCCAGCAGCTTAGGGGGAGAATACGAGCAGTACTTC,CASSLGGEYEQYF,TRBJ2-7,TRBV13,13,few,-
TGTGCCTGGACCGGACTGAACTCTGGAAACACCATATATTTT,CAWTGLNSGNTIYF,TRBJ1-3,TRBV30,14,-,-
TGTGCCAGCAGCAAAGCCTCGGGACACCTGGGTGAGCAGTTCTTC,CASSKASGHLGEQFF,TRBJ2-1,TRBV2,15,-,-
TGTGCCTCCCAGGGGGCGCTTCCCTCTAGCACAGATACGCAGTATTTT,CASQGALPSSTDTQYF,TRBJ2-3,TRBV10-3,16,-,TRBD1
TGTGCCAGCTCACCAAGAGGGGGCTTGAACACTGAAGCTTTCTTT,CASSPRGGLNTEAFF,TRBJ1-1,TRBV18,15,-,TRBD1
TGTGCCAGCTCACGAGGACAGGGTGGCGGCTACACCTTC,CASSRGQGGGYTF,TRBJ1-2,TRBV18,13,once,TRBD1
TGTGCCAGCAGCCCAGACAGGATAACTTTGCGAGAGACCCAGTACTTC,CASSPDRITLRETQYF,TRBJ2-5,TRBV7-9,16,-,-
TGTGCCAGCAGCAAAGGGGGCAGGCCGTTCTTC,CASSKGGRPFF,TRBJ2-1,TRBV21-1,11,-,-
TGCGCCAGCAGCTTGCCAGGGGCCCTCGGCGACACCGGGGAGCTGTTTTTT,CASSLPGALGDTGELFF,TRBJ2-2,TRBV5-1,17,-,-
TGCGCCAGCAGCCAAGATGGGGGCGTAACTGAAGCTTTCTTT,CASSQDGGVTEAFF,TRBJ1-1,TRBV4-1,14,few,-
TGTGCCAGCAGTCTAGGGACAGGGTACTTTCGGGACTTTACATATCCGACGCAGTATTTT,CASSLGTGYFRDFTYPTQYF,TRBJ2-3,TRBV28,20,-,TRBD1
TGTGCCAGCAGCACACTAGCGTACCAAGAGACCCAGTACTTC,CASSTLAYQETQYF,TRBJ2-5,TRBV5-4,14,-,TRBD2
TGTGCCAGCAGAAGGGACAGGGGAGACGGAAACACCATATATTTT,CASRRDRGDGNTIYF,TRBJ1-3,TRBV5-4,15,few,TRBD1
TGCGCCAGCAGCTTGCTGAGCTCTGGAAACACCATATATTTT,CASSLLSSGNTIYF,TRBJ1-3,TRBV5-1,14,-,-
TGTGCCAGCAGCACAGGGAACACTGAAGCTTTCTTT,CASSTGNTEAFF,TRBJ1-1,TRBV6-1,12,-,-
TGTGCCAGCAGCTTGGGTCTAGATAACAATGAGCAGTTCTTC,CASSLGLDNNEQFF,TRBJ2-1,TRBV11-2,14,-,-
TGTGCCAGCAGCCTCGGGGGACTAGTAGGGGTCGAGCAGTACTTC,CASSLGGLVGVEQYF,TRBJ2-7,TRBV11-3,15,-,TRBD2
TGTGCCAGCAGCGTAGAGGGACTAGCCGGCGGGGAGCTGTTTTTT,CASSVEGLAGGELFF,TRBJ2-2,TRBV9,15,-,TRBD2
TGTGCCAGCAGACCAGGACTAGCGGGCCAAGAGACCCAGTACTTC,CASRPGLAGQETQYF,TRBJ2-5,TRBV9,15,-,TRBD2
TGCAGCGTTGAAGATCGACTAGCGGGTATCAACGAGCAGTACTTC,CSVEDRLAGINEQYF,TRBJ2-7,TRBV29-1,15,-,TRBD2
TGTGCCAGCAGCCAAGATCTGCCAGGACAGGGTCGCGACGAGCAGTACTTC,CASSQDLPGQGRDEQYF,TRBJ2-7,TRBV4-2,17,-,TRBD1
TGTGCCAGCAGCCCAGCCGGGACTAGCGGTTACAATGAGCAGTTCTTC,CASSPAGTSGYNEQFF,TRBJ2-1,TRBV7-9,16,-,TRBD2
TGTGGTTCACAGGGGCGAGAGGGCTACACCTTC,CGSQGREGYTF,TRBJ1-2,TRBV30,11,-,TRBD1
TGTGCCACCAGCAGAGACCGACAGGGATACAATGAGCAGTTCTTC,CATSRDRQGYNEQFF,TRBJ2-1,TRBV15,15,-,TRBD1
TGCGCCAGCAGCCAGGCTGGACAGGGTACAACTTTCTTT,CASSQAGQGTTFF,TRBJ1-1,TRBV4-3,13,-,TRBD1
TGTGCCAGCAGTGAATTGGGGGCGCAGGGCACCGGGGAGCTGTTTTTT,CASSELGAQGTGELFF,TRBJ2-2,TRBV6-1,16,once,-
TGTGCCAGCAGCCGTACAGGGGTCACCTCCTACAATGAGCAGTTCTTC,CASSRTGVTSYNEQFF,TRBJ2-1,TRBV7-8,16,-,TRBD1
TGCAGTGCACGGGACAGCTATGGCTACACCTTC,CSARDSYGYTF,TRBJ1-2,TRBV20-1,11,-,TRBD1
TGTGCCAGCAGCTTAGCCCGAGGAGATTACAATGAGCAGTTCTTC,CASSLARGDYNEQFF,TRBJ2-1,TRBV7-2,15,-,-
TGTGCCAGCAGCTTCCTAGCGGGAGCCTTCTCCTACGAGCAGTACTTC,CASSFLAGAFSYEQYF,TRBJ2-7,TRBV11-2,16,once,TRBD2
TGCGCCAGCAGCCAAGATTTTGGACAGGGGTTGTATGGCTACACCTTC,CASSQDFGQGLYGYTF,TRBJ1-2,TRBV4-3,16,-,TRBD1
TGTGCCAGCAGCTTCCCGACTAGCGGAATCACAGATACGCAGTATTTT,CASSFPTSGITDTQYF,TRBJ2-3,TRBV7-9,16,-,TRBD2
TGCAGCGTTGAAGATGGTGGCGGGAGATCTTCCTATGAGCAGTTCTTC,CSVEDGGGRSSYEQFF,TRBJ2-1,TRBV29-1,16,-,TRBD2
TGTGCCAGCAGCTCAACAGGGGACACTGAAGCTTTCTTT,CASSSTGDTEAFF,TRBJ1-1,TRBV9,13,-,TRBD1
TGTGCCAGCAGCTTAGACTTCTCACTCAACACTGAAGCTTTCTTT,CASSLDFSLNTEAFF,TRBJ1-1,TRBV11-2,15,-,-